The 9 T cell receptor beta chains below were found in one sample sequenced in a study of vaccination and CD4 T cells after COVID-19. The treatment here: approximately 11-day PBMC culture with coronavirus spike peptide pools or control peptides (ViraFEST assay). Their specific antigens are unknown. The Oncomine TCR Beta short-read assay was applied to DNA of cultured CD4+ T cells. TCRdb redid the calling of the PCR reads with MiXCR, one entry per CDR3 protein. Seen here are more than 13,000 distinct CDR3 sequences, about half observed once, and the top ten hold over 9.5%. Sequenced material: CD4+ T cells from blood, cultured in vitro. These TCRs come from a human donor who had recovered from COVID-19.

The chain uses TRBV7-2 and TRBJ2-7; 9 bases are shared with TRBD1. V lost 2 bases to trimming and J lost 7 bases; unmatched junction nucleotides: 6. The CDR3 covers 14 residues. Germline V CDR1 and CDR2: SGHTA, FQGNSA. The CDR3 is CASSLPGQGSEQYF. DNA for the CDR3: TGTGCCAGCAGCTTACCGGGACAGGGTTCAGAGCAGTACTTC.

The CDR3 reads CASSQWGSRESYEQYF. The CDR3 DNA reads TGCGCCAGCAGCCAATGGGGGTCCAGGGAATCCTACGAGCAGTACTTC. This sequence joins TRBV4-1 and TRBJ2-7; D assignment may be TRBD1 or TRBD2 (5 bases each). The germline gives CDR1 MGHRA, CDR2 YSYEKL. Between the trimmed V and J ends, which lost 2 bases and 1 base, there was a span of 15 bases. The CDR3 covers 16 residues.

V gene TRBV21-1 combines with J gene TRBJ1-6; the D call of TRBD1 is as the table states it, not checked on the DNA. TRBV21-1 is described as a pseudogene. This CDR3 is built from 19 residues. The CDR3 loop reads CAGQGTGKGVWGNFSPLHF. CDR3 nucleotide sequence: TGTGCCGGCCAGGGAACAGGGAAAGGGGTGTGGGGGAATTTCTCACCCCTCCACTTT.

V gene TRBV5-1 combines with J gene TRBJ2-7; D is uncertain. With 4 bases removed from V and 2 bases from J, the gap between germline ends came to 13 bases. This CDR3 spans 14 amino acids. CDR1 is SGHRS, CDR2 YFSETQ, per germline. DNA of the CDR3: TGCGCCAGCAGCCCAAACAACCAGGCCTACGAGCAGTACTTC. Its protein is CASSPNNQAYEQYF.

This clonotype was detected only a few times. The chain uses TRBV5-4 and TRBJ1-1; D remains unclear. Germline V gene lookup returns CDR1 SGHNT and CDR2 YYREEE (reference sequence). Between the trimmed V and J ends, which lost 3 bases and 2 bases, there was a span of 14 bases. There are 15 residues in the CDR3. CDR3 nucleotide sequence: TGTGCCAGCAGCTCGAAGGGTCGGAGAAACACTGAAGCTTTCTTT. This codes for CASSSKGRRNTEAFF. Looking up the rest from reference TRBV5-4 and TRBJ1-1 gives the full variable domain: ETGVTQSPTHLIKTRGQQVTLRCSSQSGHNTVSWYQQALGQGPQFIFQYYREEENGRGNFPPRFSGLQFPNYSSELNVNALELDDSALYLCASSSKGRRNTEAFFGQGTRLTVV.

The chain links TRBV20-1 to TRBJ2-1, with 7 bases that match TRBD2. The CDR3 covers 15 residues. Looked up from germline, CDR1 is DFQATT and CDR2 is SNEGSKA (reference sequence). The ends lost 3 bases at V and 5 bases at J; junction bases unmatched: 10. The CDR3 DNA reads as TGCAGTGCTAGGGTAGGGCGGGAGAATGACAATGAGCAGTTCTTC. It specifies CSARVGRENDNEQFF.

The rearrangement joins TRBV27 to TRBJ2-3; 7 bases align to TRBD2. Germline lookup yields CDR1 MNHEY and CDR2 SMNVEV (reference sequence). The CDR3 is made up of 15 amino acids. The trim removed 6 bases at V and 4 bases at J, leaving 10 bases unmatched. CDR3: CASSKFGEGADTQYF. The CDR3 coding sequence is TGTGCCAGCAGCAAGTTCGGGGAGGGCGCAGATACGCAGTATTTT.

This clonotype turned up a few times. The rearrangement uses TRBV20-1 and TRBJ2-4; D unresolved. This CDR3 has 19 amino acids. With 0 bases removed from V and 3 bases from J, the gap between germline ends came to 24 bases. The germline CDR1 and CDR2 sequences are DFQATT and SNEGSKA (reference sequence). CDR3: CSARESAAIVGLGKNIQYF. CDR3 nucleotides: TGCAGTGCTAGAGAATCGGCAGCAATAGTCGGTTTGGGCAAAAACATTCAGTACTTC.

This clonotype was observed a handful of times. The chain has TRBV4-2 and TRBJ2-2, with D uncertain. The V gene's germline CDR1 is LGHNA and CDR2 YNFKEQ. Between the trimmed V and J ends, which lost 1 base and 0 bases, there was a span of 15 bases. The CDR3 has 18 residues. The CDR3, as DNA: TGTGCCAGCAGCCAAGTTCAGACCGCTAATACGAACACCGGGGAGCTGTTTTTT. Translated: CASSQVQTANTNTGELFF.